This is a list of T cell receptor beta chains from one sample in a study of PD-L1 blockade in urothelial cancer. TCRdb keeps only in-frame clones here, not all; method: immunoSEQ multiplex PCR. Of under 40,000 clones listed, roughly 90% are singletons. The sequencing here drew on PBMCs, taken around atezolizumab (anti-PD-L1) treatment. Receptors originate from a man aged 65 to 79 with urothelial cancer. CDR3s include the opening cysteine and the closing phenylalanine or tryptophan. The order of the fields is clone size, D gene, J gene, V gene, CDR3 length, CDR3 DNA, CDR3 protein. A D gene is named only where the DNA matches it firmly. Clone size, where shown, is once, few, many, or a class for clones that have expanded.

NA NA TRBJ2-5 TRBV23-1 14 TGCGCCAGCAGTCAACAGACAGCCCAAGAGACCCAGTACTTC CASSQQTAQETQYF
NA NA TRBJ2-1 TRBV7-8 13 TGTGCCAGCAGCTTAGTATCCGGCGGTGAGCAGTTCTTC CASSLVSGGEQFF
NA TRBD1 TRBJ2-1 TRBV10-3 12 TGTGCCATCAGACAGGGGCTAAATGAGCAGTTCTTC CAIRQGLNEQFF
NA TRBD1 TRBJ2-7 TRBV2 15 TGTGCCAGCAGTGAAACGGGACTTACAGGGGGCGAGCAGTACTTC CASSETGLTGGEQYF
NA TRBD2 TRBJ2-2 TRBV19 17 TGTGCCAGTAAAAGACTAGCGGGAGGGCCGACCACCGGGGAGCTGTTTTTT CASKRLAGGPTTGELFF
NA NA TRBJ1-2 TRBV5-4 15 TGTGCCAGCAGCTTGGTCAGGCAGGGCTACTATGGCTACACCTTC CASSLVRQGYYGYTF
NA TRBD1 TRBJ2-7 TRBV7-3 14 TGTGCCAGCAGCTTAGGCGGACAGGGCTACGAGCAGTACTTC CASSLGGQGYEQYF
NA NA TRBJ2-1 TRBV27 15 TGTGCCAGCAGTTTTAGTGAGACTACCCTGGGCGAGCAGTTCTTC CASSFSETTLGEQFF
NA NA TRBJ2-3 TRBV28 14 TGTGCCAGCGGGGCGGGAATCTATACAGATACGCAGTATTTT CASGAGIYTDTQYF
NA TRBD2 TRBJ2-1 TRBV6-1 15 TGTGCCAGCAGTCCCGGGACTAGCGGAAGCAATGAGCAGTTCTTC CASSPGTSGSNEQFF
NA TRBD2 TRBJ2-7 TRBV5-1 14 TGCGCCAGCAGCTTGGAACTAGCGGGAGGCGAGCAGTACTTC CASSLELAGGEQYF
NA TRBD2 TRBJ2-5 TRBV2 15 TGTGCCAGCCGTTCTGGCGGGAGGGGTCAAGAGACCCAGTACTTC CASRSGGRGQETQYF
NA TRBD2 TRBJ2-7 TRBV29-1 14 TGCAGCGTCGACGGACTAGCGGGATTATACGAGCAGTACTTC CSVDGLAGLYEQYF
NA NA TRBJ2-7 TRBV7-3 15 TGTGCCAGCAGCTTCGCGGCCGGCGGCGCGAGGGAGCAGTACTTC CASSFAAGGAREQYF
once NA TRBJ1-5 TRBV5-4 12 TGTGCCAGCAGCTTTCCTAATCAGCCCCAGCATTTT CASSFPNQPQHF
NA TRBD1 TRBJ1-3 TRBV27 15 TGTGCCAGCAGTTCACAGGGGGCGCGGGGAAACACCATATATTTT CASSSQGARGNTIYF
NA NA TRBJ2-7 TRBV28 9 TGTGCCACCAACTACGAGCAGTACTTC CATNYEQYF
NA NA TRBJ2-7 TRBV10-3 14 TGTGCCATCAGCGGTACAGGGAACTCCTACGAGCAGTACTTC CAISGTGNSYEQYF
NA TRBD2 TRBJ2-1 TRBV19 16 TGTGCCAGTAGTCTAAGATGGGGGGGTGGCTACAATGAGCAGTTCTTC CASSLRWGGGYNEQFF
NA NA TRBJ2-7 TRBV28 19 TGTGCCAGCAGTTTGTTTCTCCTAGTTCCGGGGGACCCCCGGGGCGAGCAGTACTTC CASSLFLLVPGDPRGEQYF
NA NA TRBJ2-5 TRBV11-2 17 TGTGCCAGCAGCTTAGCCCCCTTAGACAGAAAACAAGAGACCCAGTACTTC CASSLAPLDRKQETQYF
NA NA TRBJ2-3 TRBV28 14 TGTGCCAGCAGTTGGCTCGCGGGCACAGATACGCAGTATTTT CASSWLAGTDTQYF
NA NA TRBJ1-5 TRBV5-1 15 TGCGCCAGCAGCTTGACAGGGCCTAGCAATCAGCCCCAGCATTTT CASSLTGPSNQPQHF
NA NA TRBJ1-2 TRBV28 14 TGTGCCAGCAGTTTATGGGCCGGGTTGAAGGGCTACACCTTC CASSLWAGLKGYTF
once NA TRBJ2-1 TRBV14 16 TGTGCCAGCAGCCCTCTGTCGGGAATCTCCTACAATGAGCAGTTCTTC CASSPLSGISYNEQFF
NA TRBD2 TRBJ2-5 TRBV9 15 TGTGCCAGCAGCGTTTCTAGCGGGAAGAGAGAGACCCAGTACTTC CASSVSSGKRETQYF
once TRBD2 TRBJ2-1 TRBV2 14 TGTGCCAGCAGAACTAGCGGGACATACAATGAGCAGTTCTTC CASRTSGTYNEQFF
NA NA TRBJ2-7 TRBV7-8 12 TGTGCCAGCAGCCCGAGGTGGTACGAGCAGTACTTC CASSPRWYEQYF
NA TRBD1 TRBJ2-7 TRBV6-1 14 TGTGCCAGCAGTGCGACAGGGGGCTCCTACGAGCAGTACTTC CASSATGGSYEQYF
NA TRBD1 TRBJ2-3 TRBV2 14 TGTGCCAGCAGGGGGGACAGGGGGCCAGATACGCAGTATTTT CASRGDRGPDTQYF
few TRBD2 TRBJ2-3 TRBV2 15 TGTGCCAGCACTCCAGCGGGAGTGGGCACAGATACGCAGTATTTT CASTPAGVGTDTQYF